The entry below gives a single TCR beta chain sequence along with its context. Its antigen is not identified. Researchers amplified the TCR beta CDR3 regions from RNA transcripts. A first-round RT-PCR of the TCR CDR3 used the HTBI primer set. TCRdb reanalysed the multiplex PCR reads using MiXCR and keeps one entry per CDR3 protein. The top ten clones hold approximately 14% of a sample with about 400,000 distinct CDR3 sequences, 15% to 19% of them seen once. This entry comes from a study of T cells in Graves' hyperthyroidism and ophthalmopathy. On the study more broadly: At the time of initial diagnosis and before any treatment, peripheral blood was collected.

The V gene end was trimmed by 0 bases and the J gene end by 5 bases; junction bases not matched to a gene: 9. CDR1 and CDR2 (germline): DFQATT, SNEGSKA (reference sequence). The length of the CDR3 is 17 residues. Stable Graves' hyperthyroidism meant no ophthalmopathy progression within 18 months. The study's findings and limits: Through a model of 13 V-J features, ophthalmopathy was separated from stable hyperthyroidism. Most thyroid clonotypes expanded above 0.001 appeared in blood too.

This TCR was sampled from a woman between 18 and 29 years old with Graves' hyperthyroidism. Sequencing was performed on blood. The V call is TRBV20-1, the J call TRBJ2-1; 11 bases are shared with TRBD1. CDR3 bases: TGCAGTGCTAGAGATGATTGGGGGACAGGGGGTAACAATGAGCAGTTCTTC. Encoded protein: CSARDDWGTGGNNEQFF.